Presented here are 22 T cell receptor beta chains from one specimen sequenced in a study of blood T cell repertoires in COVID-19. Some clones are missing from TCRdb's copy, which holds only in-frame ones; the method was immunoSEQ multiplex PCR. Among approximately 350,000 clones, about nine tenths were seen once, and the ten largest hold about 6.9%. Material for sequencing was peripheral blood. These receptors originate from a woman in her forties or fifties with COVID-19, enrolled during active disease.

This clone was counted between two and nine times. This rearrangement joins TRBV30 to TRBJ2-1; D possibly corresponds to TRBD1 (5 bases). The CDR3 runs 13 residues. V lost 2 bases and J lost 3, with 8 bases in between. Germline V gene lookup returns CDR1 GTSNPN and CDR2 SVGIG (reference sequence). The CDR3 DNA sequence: TGTGCCTGGAGTTTAGGGGACTACAATGAGCAGTTCTTC. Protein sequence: CAWSLGDYNEQFF.

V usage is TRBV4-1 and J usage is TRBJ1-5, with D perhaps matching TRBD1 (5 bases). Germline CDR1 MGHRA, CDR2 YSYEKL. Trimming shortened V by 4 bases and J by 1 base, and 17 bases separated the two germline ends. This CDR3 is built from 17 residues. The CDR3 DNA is TGCGCCAGCAGCCGGGGCGGGGAGAGGGGCAGCAATCAGCCCCAGCATTTT. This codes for CASSRGGERGSNQPQHF.

CDR3 bases: TGTGCCAGCAGCCCGGCCGGGAATTTGGGAGAGACCCAGTACTTC. Protein: CASSPAGNLGETQYF. The genes are TRBV9 and TRBJ2-5; perhaps TRBD2 as D (5 bases). V lost 4 bases and J lost 4, with 17 bases in between. Germline CDR1 is SGDLS and CDR2 is YYNGEE. The CDR3 consists of 15 residues.

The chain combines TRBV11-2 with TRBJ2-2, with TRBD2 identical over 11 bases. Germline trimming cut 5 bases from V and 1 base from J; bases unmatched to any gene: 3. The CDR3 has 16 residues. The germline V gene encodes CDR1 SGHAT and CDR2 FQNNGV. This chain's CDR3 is CASSVTSGRNTGELFF. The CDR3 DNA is TGTGCCAGCAGCGTAACTAGCGGGAGGAACACCGGGGAGCTGTTTTTT.

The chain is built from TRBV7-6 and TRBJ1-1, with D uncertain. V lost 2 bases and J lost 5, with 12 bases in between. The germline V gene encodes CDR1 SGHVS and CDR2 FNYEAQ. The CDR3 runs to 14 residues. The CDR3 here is CASSLLGLGTEAFF. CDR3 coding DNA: TGTGCCAGCAGCTTATTGGGCTTAGGTACTGAAGCTTTCTTT. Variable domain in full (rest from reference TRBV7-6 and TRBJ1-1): GAGVSQSPRYKVTKRGQDVALRCDPISGHVSLYWYRQALGQGPEFLTYFNYEAQQDKSGLPNDRFSAERPEGSISTLTIQRTEQRDSAMYRCASSLLGLGTEAFFGQGTRLTVV.

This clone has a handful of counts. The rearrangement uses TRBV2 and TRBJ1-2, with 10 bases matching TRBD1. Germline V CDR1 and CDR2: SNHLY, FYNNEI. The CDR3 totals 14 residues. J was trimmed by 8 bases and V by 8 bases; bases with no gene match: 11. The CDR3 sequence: CASHRDRGALGYTF. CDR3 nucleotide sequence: TGTGCCAGCCACCGGGACAGGGGCGCGTTAGGCTACACCTTC. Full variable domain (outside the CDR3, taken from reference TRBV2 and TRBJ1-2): EPEVTQTPSHQVTQMGQEVILRCVPISNHLYFYWYRQILGQKVEFLVSFYNNEISEKSEIFDDQFSVERPDGSNFTLKIRSTKLEDSAMYFCASHRDRGALGYTFGSGTRLTVV.

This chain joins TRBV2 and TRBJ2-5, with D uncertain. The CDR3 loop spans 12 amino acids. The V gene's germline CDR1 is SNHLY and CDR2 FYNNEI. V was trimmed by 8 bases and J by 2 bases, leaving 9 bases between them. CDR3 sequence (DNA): TGTGCCAGCCGCGGCCCTCAAGAGACCCAGTACTTC. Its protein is CASRGPQETQYF.

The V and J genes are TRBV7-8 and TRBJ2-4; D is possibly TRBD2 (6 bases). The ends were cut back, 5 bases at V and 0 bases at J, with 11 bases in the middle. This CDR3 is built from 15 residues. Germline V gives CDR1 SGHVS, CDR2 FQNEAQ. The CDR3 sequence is CASSEEAGAKNIQYF. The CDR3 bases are TGTGCCAGCAGCGAGGAAGCGGGAGCCAAAAACATTCAGTACTTC. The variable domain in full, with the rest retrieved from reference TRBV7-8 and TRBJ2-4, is GAGVSQSPRYKVAKRGQDVALRCDPISGHVSLFWYQQALGQGPEFLTYFQNEAQLDKSGLPSDRFFAERPEGSVSTLKIQRTQQEDSAVYLCASSEEAGAKNIQYFGAGTRLSVL.

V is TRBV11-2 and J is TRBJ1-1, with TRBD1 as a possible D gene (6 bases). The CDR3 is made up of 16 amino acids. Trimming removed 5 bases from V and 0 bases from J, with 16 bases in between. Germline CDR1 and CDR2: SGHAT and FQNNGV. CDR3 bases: TGTGCCAGCAGCGCACAAGGGGGTTTCATGAACACTGAAGCTTTCTTT. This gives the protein CASSAQGGFMNTEAFF.

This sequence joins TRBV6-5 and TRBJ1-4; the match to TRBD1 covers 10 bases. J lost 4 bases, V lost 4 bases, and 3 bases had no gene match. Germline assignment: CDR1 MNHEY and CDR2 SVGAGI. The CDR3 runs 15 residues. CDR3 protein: CASSFRTGGNEKLFF. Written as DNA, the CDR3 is TGTGCCAGCAGTTTCAGGACAGGGGGTAATGAAAAACTGTTTTTT.

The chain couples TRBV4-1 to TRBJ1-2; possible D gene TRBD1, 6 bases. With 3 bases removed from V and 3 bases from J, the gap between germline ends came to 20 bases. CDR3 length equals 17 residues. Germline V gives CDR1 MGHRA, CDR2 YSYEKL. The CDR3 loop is CASSQEGGGTRHYGYTF. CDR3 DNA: TGCGCCAGCAGCCAGGAAGGGGGAGGGACCCGCCACTATGGCTACACCTTC.

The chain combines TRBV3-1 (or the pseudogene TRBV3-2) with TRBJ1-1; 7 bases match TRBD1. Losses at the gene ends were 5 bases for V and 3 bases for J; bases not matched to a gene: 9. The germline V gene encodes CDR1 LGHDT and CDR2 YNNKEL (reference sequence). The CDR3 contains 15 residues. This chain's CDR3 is CASSSWFQGDTEAFF. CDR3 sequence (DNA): TGTGCCAGCAGCTCGTGGTTCCAGGGGGACACTGAAGCTTTCTTT.

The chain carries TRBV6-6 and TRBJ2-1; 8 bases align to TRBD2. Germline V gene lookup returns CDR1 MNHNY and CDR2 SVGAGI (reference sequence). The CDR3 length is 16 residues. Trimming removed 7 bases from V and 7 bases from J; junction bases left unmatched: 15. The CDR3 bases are TGTGCCAGCATCAACCCAAACCCGGGAGGGCCTAATGAGCAGTTCTTC. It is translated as CASINPNPGGPNEQFF.

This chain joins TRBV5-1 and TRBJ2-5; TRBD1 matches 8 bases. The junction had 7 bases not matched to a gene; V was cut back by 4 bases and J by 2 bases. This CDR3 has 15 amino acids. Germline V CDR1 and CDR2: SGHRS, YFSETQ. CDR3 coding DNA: TGCGCCAGCAGCCTGGAGGGGACAGGACAAGAGACCCAGTACTTC. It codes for CASSLEGTGQETQYF.

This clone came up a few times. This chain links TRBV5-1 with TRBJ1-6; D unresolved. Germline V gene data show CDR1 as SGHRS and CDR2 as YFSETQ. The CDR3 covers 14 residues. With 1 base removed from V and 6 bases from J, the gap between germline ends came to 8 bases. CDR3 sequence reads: CASSLSSSNSPLHF. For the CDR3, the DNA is TGCGCCAGCAGCTTGTCCTCGTCTAATTCACCCCTCCACTTT.

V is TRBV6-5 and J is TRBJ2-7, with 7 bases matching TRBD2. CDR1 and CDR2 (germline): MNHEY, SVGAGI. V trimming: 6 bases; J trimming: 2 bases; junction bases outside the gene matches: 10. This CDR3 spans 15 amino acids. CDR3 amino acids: CASRIAGGGPYEQYF. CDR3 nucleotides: TGTGCCAGCAGGATAGCGGGTGGAGGACCCTACGAGCAGTACTTC.

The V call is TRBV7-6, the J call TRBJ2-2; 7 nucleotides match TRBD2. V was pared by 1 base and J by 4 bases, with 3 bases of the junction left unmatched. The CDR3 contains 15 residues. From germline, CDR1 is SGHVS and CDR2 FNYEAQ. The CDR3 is CASSLGLAVTGELFF. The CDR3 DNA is TGTGCCAGCAGCTTAGGCCTAGCGGTCACCGGGGAGCTGTTTTTT.

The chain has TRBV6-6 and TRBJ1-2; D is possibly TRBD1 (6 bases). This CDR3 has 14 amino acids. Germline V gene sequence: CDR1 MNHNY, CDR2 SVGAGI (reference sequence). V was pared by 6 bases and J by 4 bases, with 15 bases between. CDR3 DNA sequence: TGTGCCAGCAGGGGTGGACAGAAGGGCTATGGCTACACCTTC. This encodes CASRGGQKGYGYTF.

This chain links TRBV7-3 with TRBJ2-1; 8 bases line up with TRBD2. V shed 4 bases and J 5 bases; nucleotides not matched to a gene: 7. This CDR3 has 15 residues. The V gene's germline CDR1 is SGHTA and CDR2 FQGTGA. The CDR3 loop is CASSSGLVSNNEQFF. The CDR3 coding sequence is TGTGCCAGCAGCTCGGGACTAGTTTCCAACAATGAGCAGTTCTTC.

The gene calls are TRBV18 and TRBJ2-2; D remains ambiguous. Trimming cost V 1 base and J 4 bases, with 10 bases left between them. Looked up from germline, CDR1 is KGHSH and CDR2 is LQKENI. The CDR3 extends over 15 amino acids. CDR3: CASSPLTSGTGELFF. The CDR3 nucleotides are TGTGCCAGCTCACCACTCACATCGGGCACCGGGGAGCTGTTTTTT.

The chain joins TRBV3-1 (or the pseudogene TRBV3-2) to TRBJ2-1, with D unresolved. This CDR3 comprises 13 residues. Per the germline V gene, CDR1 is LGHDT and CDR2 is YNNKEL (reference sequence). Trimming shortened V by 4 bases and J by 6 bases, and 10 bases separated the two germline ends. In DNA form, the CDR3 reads TGTGCCAGCAGCCGGTCTAGAACCAATGAGCAGTTCTTC. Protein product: CASSRSRTNEQFF.

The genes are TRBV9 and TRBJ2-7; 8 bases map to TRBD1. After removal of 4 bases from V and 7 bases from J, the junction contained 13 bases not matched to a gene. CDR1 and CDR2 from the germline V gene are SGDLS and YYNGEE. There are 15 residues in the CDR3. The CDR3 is CASSTRQGTFEEQYF. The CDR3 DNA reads TGTGCCAGCAGCACGCGACAGGGGACGTTTGAAGAGCAGTACTTC. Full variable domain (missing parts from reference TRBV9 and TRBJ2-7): DSGVTQTPKHLITATGQRVTLRCSPRSGDLSVYWYQQSLDQGLQFLIQYYNGEERAKGNILERFSAQQFPDLHSELNLSSLELGDSALYFCASSTRQGTFEEQYFGPGTRLTVT.